This T cell receptor (beta chain) was sequenced during a study of blood T cells in healthy people across ages. Study details: Per two T cells, template switching captured roughly one barcoded beta molecule.

The extraction recovered at least 5.5 micrograms of total RNA per sample. With regard to this clonotype: Its antigen is unknown. Sequence at one end of the junction differs from germline and may be a read error.

Study-level points and caveats: Aged donors had fewer naive CD4+ cells and lower diversity than long-lived donors. Estimates of total diversity, which came from one million sequenced T cells, were considered to be underestimates.

The V gene's germline CDR1 is SGHRS and CDR2 YFSETQ. The CDR3 consists of 16 residues. A second PCR of about 6 to 11 cycles used a sample-barcoded 5' primer and a J-beta primer mix. TCRdb re-analysed the 5' RACE reads in MiXCR, keeping a single row per CDR3 protein. This table has roughly 1.7 million distinct CDR3 sequences, roughly 30% appearing once. Sequencing used blood. This clonotype originated in a woman aged 25-40 years in good health. V gene TRBV5-1 combines with J gene TRBJ2-2; TRBD2 matches 8 bases. The CDR3 bases are TGCGCCAGCAGAAGGGGACCGGGACTAGGATCCGGGGAGCGGTTTTTT. Its protein is CASRRGPGLGSGERFF.